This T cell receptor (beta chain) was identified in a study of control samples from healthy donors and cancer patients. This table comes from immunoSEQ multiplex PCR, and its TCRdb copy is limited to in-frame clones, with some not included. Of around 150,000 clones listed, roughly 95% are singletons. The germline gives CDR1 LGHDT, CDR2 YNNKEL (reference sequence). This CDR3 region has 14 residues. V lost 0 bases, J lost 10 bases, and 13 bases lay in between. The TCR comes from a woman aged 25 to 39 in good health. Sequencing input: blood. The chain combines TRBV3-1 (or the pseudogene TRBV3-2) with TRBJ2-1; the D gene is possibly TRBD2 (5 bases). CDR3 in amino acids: CASSQEPSGGEQFF. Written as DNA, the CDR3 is TGTGCCAGCAGCCAAGAACCGAGCGGCGGGGAGCAGTTCTTC.